Presented here are 29 T cell receptor beta chains from one specimen sequenced in a study of T cell repertoires in cytomegalovirus infection. TCRdb re-called the reads with MiXCR, one entry per CDR3 protein. The sample shows hundreds of thousands of distinct CDR3 sequences, 30% to 40% of them seen only once. Their cognate antigens are unknown. The specimen comprised cultured PBMCs, sampled from culture after CMV antigen stimulation. The receptor source for this set is a human donor in good health (CMV status not recorded). Some clones in this sample may be carry-over from other donors' samples.

The rearrangement links TRBV7-9 to TRBJ2-5, with a tentative D call TRBD1 (6 bases). CDR1 SEHNR and CDR2 FQNEAQ come from the germline V gene (reference sequence). The CDR3 is made up of 14 amino acids. The V gene lost 4 bases and the J gene lost 3 bases, with 12 bases spanning the gap. Written as DNA, the CDR3 is TGTGCCAGCAGCTCGGACAGAGGAGAAGAGACCCAGTACTTC. This encodes CASSSDRGEETQYF. Variable domain in full (rest from reference TRBV7-9 and TRBJ2-5): DTGVSQNPRHKITKRGQNVTFRCDPISEHNRLYWYRQTLGQGPEFLTYFQNEAQLEKSRLLSDRFSAERPKGSFSTLEIQRTEQGDSAMYLCASSSDRGEETQYFGPGTRLLVL.

The V call is TRBV19, the J call TRBJ2-7, with TRBD1 identical over 8 bases. The CDR3 is made up of 16 amino acids. With V trimmed by 9 bases and J by 1 base, 14 bases remained unmatched. Germline CDR1 is LNHDA and CDR2 is SQIVND (reference sequence). The CDR3 sequence is CARGNGRQGSSYEQYF. The CDR3 DNA sequence: TGTGCCAGGGGGAATGGGAGACAGGGGTCGTCCTACGAGCAGTACTTC.

This clonotype appeared a few times. The chain uses TRBV19 and TRBJ1-5; D is ambiguous. The germline V and J ends were trimmed by 6 bases and 9 bases, with 15 bases remaining between them. The CDR3 has 13 residues. Germline V lookup: CDR1 LNHDA, CDR2 SQIVND (reference sequence). CDR3 nucleotides: TGTGCCAGTAGGGGGTCCGCCGAGTGGCCCCAGCATTTT. Protein product: CASRGSAEWPQHF.

This chain links TRBV5-6 with TRBJ1-1; D not certain. Germline V gene sequence: CDR1 SGHDT, CDR2 YYEEEE. This CDR3 is built from 15 residues. V was pared by 1 base and J by 4 bases, with 14 bases between. DNA of the CDR3: TGTGCCAGCAGCTTGCTGATGGATCGGGTCACTGAAGCTTTCTTT. Translating it yields CASSLLMDRVTEAFF.

The chain joins TRBV2 to TRBJ1-6; D ambiguous. V lost 7 bases and J lost 10, with 14 bases in between. This CDR3 comprises 13 residues. Germline V lookup: CDR1 SNHLY, CDR2 FYNNEI. The CDR3 loop is CASTVLQRSPLHF. CDR3 DNA sequence: TGTGCCAGCACCGTTTTGCAGCGGTCACCCCTCCACTTT.

The gene calls are TRBV4-3 and TRBJ1-2; D is perhaps TRBD1 (6 bases). Germline lookup yields CDR1 LGHNA and CDR2 YSLEER. Trimming shortened V by 1 base and J by 1 base, and 10 bases separated the two germline ends. This CDR3 is 15 amino acids long. The CDR3 DNA is TGCGCCAGCAGCCAAGCTAGGACAGTTAACTATGGCTACACCTTC. This codes for CASSQARTVNYGYTF.

J is TRBJ2-3 and V is TRBV20-1; D unresolved. The germline V and J ends were trimmed by 4 bases and 2 bases, with 7 bases remaining between them. Germline CDR1 is DFQATT and CDR2 is SNEGSKA (reference sequence). The CDR3 has 12 residues. CDR3 bases: TGCAGTGCTAACCCACCCACAGATACGCAGTATTTT. Amino acid sequence: CSANPPTDTQYF.

The sample holds a few counts of this clonotype. This chain joins TRBV28 and TRBJ2-5; 8 bases are a match to TRBD2. J gave up 6 bases and V 7 bases, and 16 bases lay outside the gene matches. CDR3 length equals 16 residues. Germline CDR1 and CDR2: MDHEN and SYDVKM. The chain's CDR3 is CASTFGPGLEAKTQYF. DNA of the CDR3: TGTGCCAGCACCTTTGGACCGGGACTAGAGGCTAAGACCCAGTACTTC.

The genes are TRBV6-2 or TRBV6-3 and TRBJ2-6, with D possibly being TRBD1 (5 bases). There are 14 residues in the CDR3. V lost 8 bases and J 4 bases, leaving 12 bases between the germline ends. Germline CDR1 reads MNHEY; CDR2 reads SVGEGT. The CDR3 is CASAGRRGANVLTF. CDR3 bases: TGTGCCAGCGCAGGGCGCAGAGGGGCCAACGTCCTGACTTTC.

This clonotype was seen more than once but under ten times. V and J are TRBV7-6 and TRBJ1-5, with TRBD1 as a possible D gene (6 bases). The CDR3 sequence is 16 residues long. Per germline, CDR1 SGHVS and CDR2 FNYEAQ. The V end was cut by 3 bases, the J end by 5 bases, with 17 bases between. The CDR3 region has the DNA TGTGCCAGCAGCTTGGGGGGGGGGCGTCCCGATCAGCCCCAGCATTTT. Protein: CASSLGGGRPDQPQHF.

This clonotype was detected only a few times. The chain joins TRBV6-1 to TRBJ1-3, with D unresolved. The CDR3 loop spans 13 amino acids. With 6 bases removed from V and 0 bases from J, the gap between germline ends came to 6 bases. The germline gives CDR1 MNHNS, CDR2 SASEGT. The CDR3 sequence is CASRATSGNTIYF. The CDR3 nucleotides read TGTGCCAGCAGGGCTACCTCTGGAAACACCATATATTTT.

This clonotype was seen at least ten times. This rearrangement joins TRBV7-2 to TRBJ1-5; the D is unclear. Per the germline V gene, CDR1 is SGHTA and CDR2 is FQGNSA. The CDR3 has 15 residues. V lost 0 bases and J 10 bases, leaving 16 bases between the germline ends. The CDR3 DNA is TGTGCCAGCAGCTTAGCGACGGGAGGCTTGGGCCCCCAGCATTTT. It yields the protein CASSLATGGLGPQHF.

This chain uses TRBV12-3 or TRBV12-4 with TRBJ2-4; 9 nucleotides match TRBD1. This CDR3 has 19 residues. After removal of 6 bases from V and 0 bases from J, the junction contained 15 bases not matched to a gene. The CDR3 protein is CASSPWGWTGDIAKNIQYF. CDR3 nucleotide sequence: TGTGCCAGCAGCCCCTGGGGGTGGACAGGGGATATAGCCAAAAACATTCAGTACTTC.

This clonotype has a handful of counts. CDR3 in amino acids: CASSSPSQPAKGTQYF. The CDR3 nucleotides are TGTGCCAGCAGCTCACCCAGCCAGCCAGCCAAGGGTACGCAGTATTTT. The rearrangement links TRBV7-8 to TRBJ2-3; no clear D gene. The length of the CDR3 is 16 residues. V was trimmed by 4 bases and J by 8 bases, leaving 22 bases between them. Germline V gene data show CDR1 as SGHVS and CDR2 as FQNEAQ.

The rearrangement joins TRBV11-2 to TRBJ2-7; 9 bases line up with TRBD2. Germline CDR1 and CDR2: SGHAT and FQNNGV. There are 16 residues in the CDR3. Trimming cost V 0 bases and J 2 bases; bases outside gene matches: 5. The CDR3 is CASSLDLAGSTYEQYF. The DNA for the CDR3 is TGTGCCAGCAGCTTAGACCTAGCGGGGAGTACCTACGAGCAGTACTTC.

This clonotype was found many times. The chain uses TRBV7-2 and TRBJ2-5, with TRBD1 matching over 7 bases. Germline-derived CDR1 and CDR2 are SGHTA and FQGNSA. Trimming at V came to 4 bases and at J to 4 bases, leaving 9 bases not matched to a gene. The CDR3 length is 15 residues. The CDR3 loop is CASSSGTVSGETQYF. The CDR3 DNA sequence: TGTGCCAGCAGCTCCGGGACAGTATCTGGAGAGACCCAGTACTTC.

There are a few counts of this clonotype. This rearrangement joins TRBV6-2 or TRBV6-3 to TRBJ2-1, with 9 bases fitting TRBD2. Trimming took 2 bases from V and 1 from J; bases not matched to a gene: 3. The CDR3 runs 16 residues. Per germline, CDR1 MNHEY and CDR2 SVGEGT. CDR3 bases: TGTGCCAGCAGTTACCTAGCGGGGATATCCTACAATGAGCAGTTCTTC. Its protein product is CASSYLAGISYNEQFF.

The chain joins TRBV5-4 to TRBJ1-5, with D possibly TRBD1 on 5 matching bases. CDR1 is SGHNT and CDR2 is YYREEE in the germline V gene (reference sequence). V shed 4 bases and J shed 0 bases, with 11 bases lying between them. CDR3 length: 15 residues. Written as DNA, the CDR3 is TGTGCCAGCAGCGAGGGACGTAATAGCAATCAGCCCCAGCATTTT. Protein product: CASSEGRNSNQPQHF. Together with reference TRBV5-4 and TRBJ1-5, the CDR3 gives the full variable domain: ETGVTQSPTHLIKTRGQQVTLRCSSQSGHNTVSWYQQALGQGPQFIFQYYREEENGRGNFPPRFSGLQFPNYSSELNVNALELDDSALYLCASSEGRNSNQPQHFGDGTRLSIL.

This clonotype has at least ten counts. The genes are TRBV7-2 and TRBJ2-3; a weak D match, TRBD2 (7 bases). Germline V CDR1 and CDR2: SGHTA, FQGNSA. V shed 0 bases and J shed 0 bases, with 13 bases lying between them. The CDR3 has 17 amino acids. The CDR3 loop is CASSLAGGGSSTDTQYF. The CDR3 DNA follows: TGTGCCAGCAGCTTAGCGGGGGGGGGCTCTAGCACAGATACGCAGTATTTT.

This clonotype has just a few counts. The chain links TRBV6-1 to TRBJ1-1; 7 positions match TRBD1. After removal of 2 bases from V and 5 bases from J, the junction contained 8 bases not matched to a gene. Germline CDR1 reads MNHNS; CDR2 reads SASEGT. The CDR3 has 15 amino acids. CDR3 sequence (DNA): TGTGCCAGCAGTGAACATTACAGGGGTGTGACTGAAGCTTTCTTT. Protein: CASSEHYRGVTEAFF.

The chain carries TRBV6-2 or TRBV6-3 and TRBJ2-7; D may be TRBD1 or TRBD2 (6 bases each). The germline V gene has CDR1 MNHEY and CDR2 SVGEGT. V was pared by 2 bases and J by 6 bases, with 20 bases between. This CDR3 comprises 16 residues. Here the CDR3 reads CASSYGGTLSGGEQYF. The CDR3 DNA reads TGTGCCAGCAGTTACGGGGGGACACTAAGCGGCGGCGAGCAGTACTTC.

The sample holds a few counts of this clonotype. The gene calls are TRBV12-3 or TRBV12-4 and TRBJ2-2; TRBD1 aligns across 7 bases. V was pared by 6 bases and J by 1 base, with 2 bases of the junction left unmatched. This CDR3 has 14 residues. The CDR3 region is CASSPGGNTGELFF. The CDR3 nucleotides read TGTGCCAGCAGCCCAGGGGGGAACACCGGGGAGCTGTTTTTT.

The chain couples TRBV12-3 or TRBV12-4 to TRBJ2-6, with D tentatively TRBD1 (5 bases). CDR3 length: 17 amino acids. The germline V and J ends were trimmed by 3 bases and 3 bases, with 15 bases remaining between them. CDR3 loop: CASSFGQGRGGANVLTF. CDR3 in DNA: TGTGCCAGCAGTTTCGGGCAGGGTAGAGGTGGGGCCAACGTCCTGACTTTC.

This clonotype occurred many times. The V and J genes are TRBV7-2 and TRBJ2-1, with 7 bases that match TRBD2. This CDR3 region has 13 residues. Trimming cost V 1 base and J 10 bases; bases outside gene matches: 4. Per germline, CDR1 SGHTA and CDR2 FQGNSA. This CDR3 reads CASSLGGEGEQFF. Here the CDR3 DNA reads TGTGCCAGCAGCTTAGGAGGGGAGGGGGAGCAGTTCTTC.

This clonotype was counted at least ten times. The DNA for the CDR3 is TGTGCCAGCAGCTTCGAATCGGGGGGCACAGATACGCAGTATTTT. Translation gives CASSFESGGTDTQYF. V gene TRBV7-2 combines with J gene TRBJ2-3; tentatively, D is TRBD2 (6 bases). The ends were cut back, 3 bases at V and 1 base at J, with 11 bases in the middle. Germline-derived CDR1 and CDR2 are SGHTA and FQGNSA. The CDR3 consists of 15 residues.

This clonotype was counted a few times. The chain uses TRBV27 and TRBJ1-1, with a tentative D call TRBD1 (6 bases). Germline CDR1 is MNHEY and CDR2 is SMNVEV (reference sequence). The CDR3 covers 12 residues. Trimming pared 6 bases from V and 8 bases from J, leaving 13 bases between. CDR3 sequence (DNA): TGTGCCAGCAGCCGCACAGGGAACGAAGCTTTCTTT. Amino acids: CASSRTGNEAFF.

The chain links TRBV20-1 to TRBJ1-5; TRBD1 agrees at 7 bases. CDR3 size: 16 residues. J was trimmed by 2 bases and V by 3 bases; bases with no gene match: 10. Germline-derived CDR1 and CDR2 are DFQATT and SNEGSKA (reference sequence). CDR3 sequence: CSARSTGALGNQPQHF. The CDR3 region has the DNA TGCAGTGCTAGGTCTACAGGGGCTCTGGGCAATCAGCCCCAGCATTTT.

This chain links TRBV12-3 or TRBV12-4 with TRBJ1-6; D remains ambiguous. The CDR3 covers 17 residues. V was trimmed by 6 bases and J by 0 bases, leaving 15 bases between them. The chain's CDR3 is CASSPARWSSYNSPLHF. The CDR3 region has the DNA TGTGCCAGCAGCCCCGCGCGGTGGAGCTCCTATAATTCACCCCTCCACTTT.

Only a few counts were recorded for this clonotype. The chain uses TRBV7-8 and TRBJ2-5; unclear D gene. Germline lookup yields CDR1 SGHVS and CDR2 FQNEAQ. The CDR3 extends over 17 amino acids. V lost 0 bases and J lost 5, with 19 bases in between. The CDR3 loop is CASSLAKIGWSGETQYF. The CDR3 DNA reads as TGTGCCAGCAGCTTAGCCAAGATAGGTTGGAGTGGGGAGACCCAGTACTTC. Supplemented by reference TRBV7-8 and TRBJ2-5, the full variable domain reads GAGVSQSPRYKVAKRGQDVALRCDPISGHVSLFWYQQALGQGPEFLTYFQNEAQLDKSGLPSDRFFAERPEGSVSTLKIQRTQQEDSAVYLCASSLAKIGWSGETQYFGPGTRLLVL.